This TCR beta chain was sequenced during a study of blood T cells in healthy people across ages. This clonotype has just a few counts. Then a second PCR, running about 7 to 11 cycles, was carried out with a sample-barcoded 5' primer and a J-beta primer mix. TCRdb itself ran the 5' RACE reads through MiXCR, one entry per CDR3 protein. This sample has more than 750,000 distinct CDR3 sequences, with 25% to 35% found just once. The CDR3 extends over 15 amino acids. Germline-derived CDR1 and CDR2 are SGHDT and YYEEEE. V lost 3 bases, J lost 2 bases, and 3 bases stayed unmatched. These same data were also listed under a study on T cells of mothers and their children.

J is TRBJ1-5 and V is TRBV5-6, with 9 positions matching TRBD1. The sequencing sample was made of blood. The TCR comes from a woman in her thirties or forties in good health. CDR3 protein: CASSSWDRGNQPQHF. In DNA, the CDR3 is TGTGCCAGCAGCTCCTGGGACAGGGGCAATCAGCCCCAGCATTTT.